In its sample, the clone carrying this T cell receptor beta chain was seen many times. Exclusions: uncontrolled infection, other autoimmune disease, pregnancy, lactation. These data belong to a study of T cells in Graves' hyperthyroidism and ophthalmopathy. Overall study context: Peripheral blood was taken when the disease was first diagnosed, before any treatment began.

RNA transcripts yielded amplified TCR beta CDR3 regions. First-round RT-PCR with HTBI primers amplified the TCR CDR3 region. TCRdb reprocessed the multiplex PCR reads via MiXCR and lists one record per CDR3 protein. The table lists approximately 720,000 distinct CDR3 sequences, under 20% of them singletons, with approximately 16% in the top ten. The CDR3 length is 14 residues. J lost 6 bases, V lost 0 bases, and 3 bases had no gene match. Germline CDR1 and CDR2: LGHDT and YNNKEL (reference sequence). The sequence was obtained from a woman aged 45-65 years with Graves' hyperthyroidism that later progressed to Graves' ophthalmopathy. This chain joins TRBV3-1 and TRBJ1-2; 8 nucleotides align to TRBD1. The specimen was blood. The CDR3 loop is CASSQDQGANGYTF. DNA of the CDR3: TGTGCCAGCAGCCAAGATCAGGGGGCGAATGGCTACACCTTC.